This TCR beta chain came from a study of T cell responses to AZD1222 COVID-19 vaccine. CDR3 length equals 14 residues. V shed 4 bases and J shed 0 bases, with 10 bases lying between them. In germline, CDR1 is SGDLS, CDR2 YYNGEE. TCRdb keeps only in-frame clones here, not all; method: immunoSEQ multiplex PCR. Of about 150,000 clones in the sample, 92% were seen once. In the case of this clone: Its specificity is not known.

Notes on the study in general: In the spike-specific TCR repertoire, nearly half reportedly target unmutated variant regions. A mostly white British donor set with more females was recruited, and clonal diversity was possibly underestimated. There were vaccine-associated CD4 TCRs across spike, dominant at 160-218 and 743-854.

The rearrangement uses TRBV9 and TRBJ1-1; no reliable D call. The source was peripheral blood, collected on day 0 of AZD1222 vaccination. This clonotype was obtained from an adult in good health. The CDR3 sequence: CASSPPTVNTEAFF. Written as DNA, the CDR3 is TGTGCCAGCAGCCCCCCGACGGTGAACACTGAAGCTTTCTTT.